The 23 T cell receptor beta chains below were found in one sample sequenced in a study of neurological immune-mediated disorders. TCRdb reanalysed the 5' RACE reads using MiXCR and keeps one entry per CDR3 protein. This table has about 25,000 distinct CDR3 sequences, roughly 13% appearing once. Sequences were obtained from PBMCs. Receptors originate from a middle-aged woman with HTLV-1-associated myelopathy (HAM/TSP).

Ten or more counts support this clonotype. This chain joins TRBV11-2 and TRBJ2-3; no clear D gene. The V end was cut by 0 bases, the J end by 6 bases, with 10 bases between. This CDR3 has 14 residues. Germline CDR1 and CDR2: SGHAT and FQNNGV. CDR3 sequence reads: CASSLDPSVDTQYF. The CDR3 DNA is TGTGCCAGCAGCTTAGACCCATCGGTGGATACGCAGTATTTT.

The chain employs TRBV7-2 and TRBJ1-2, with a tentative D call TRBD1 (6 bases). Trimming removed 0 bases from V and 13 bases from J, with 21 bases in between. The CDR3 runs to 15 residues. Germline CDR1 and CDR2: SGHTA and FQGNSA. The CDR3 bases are TGTGCCAGCAGCTTAGCGGGGGGCGCAAAACGTGTCTGCACCTTC. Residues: CASSLAGGAKRVCTF.

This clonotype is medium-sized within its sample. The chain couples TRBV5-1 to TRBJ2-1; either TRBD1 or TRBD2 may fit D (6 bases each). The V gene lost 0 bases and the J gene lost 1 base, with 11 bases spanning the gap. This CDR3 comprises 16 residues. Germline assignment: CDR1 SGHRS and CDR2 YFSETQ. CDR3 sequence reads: CASSLEGGASYNEQFF. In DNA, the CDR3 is TGCGCCAGCAGCTTGGAGGGGGGCGCGTCCTACAATGAGCAGTTCTTC.

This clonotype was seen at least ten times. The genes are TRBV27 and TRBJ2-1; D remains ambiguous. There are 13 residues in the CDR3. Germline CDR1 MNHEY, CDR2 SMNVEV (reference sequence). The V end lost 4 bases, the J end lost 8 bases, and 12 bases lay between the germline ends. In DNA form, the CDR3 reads TGTGCCAGCAGTTCCAGGATCCGCGATGAGCAGTTCTTC. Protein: CASSSRIRDEQFF.

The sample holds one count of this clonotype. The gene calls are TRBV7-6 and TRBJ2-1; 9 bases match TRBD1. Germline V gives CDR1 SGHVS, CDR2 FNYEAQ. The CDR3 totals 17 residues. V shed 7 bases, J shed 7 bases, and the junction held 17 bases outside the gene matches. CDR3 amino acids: CASTTLSGTGKANEQFF. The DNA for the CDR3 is TGTGCCAGCACCACATTGTCCGGGACAGGGAAGGCGAATGAGCAGTTCTTC.

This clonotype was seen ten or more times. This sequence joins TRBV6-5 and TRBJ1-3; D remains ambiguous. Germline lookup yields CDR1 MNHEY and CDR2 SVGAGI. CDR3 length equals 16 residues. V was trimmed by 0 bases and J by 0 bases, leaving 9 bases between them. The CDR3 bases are TGTGCCAGCAGTTACTCAACTGAGTCCTCTGGAAACACCATATATTTT. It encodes CASSYSTESSGNTIYF.

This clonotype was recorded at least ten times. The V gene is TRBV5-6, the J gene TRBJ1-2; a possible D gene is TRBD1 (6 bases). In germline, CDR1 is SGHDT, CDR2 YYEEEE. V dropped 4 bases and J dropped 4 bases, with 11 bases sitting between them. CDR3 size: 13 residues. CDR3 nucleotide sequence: TGTGCCAGCAGCCCCGGGACATTCTATGGCTACACCTTC. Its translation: CASSPGTFYGYTF. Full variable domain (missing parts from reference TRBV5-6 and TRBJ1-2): DAGVTQSPTHLIKTRGQQVTLRCSPKSGHDTVSWYQQALGQGPQFIFQYYEEEERQRGNFPDRFSGHQFPNYSSELNVNALLLGDSALYLCASSPGTFYGYTFGSGTRLTVV.

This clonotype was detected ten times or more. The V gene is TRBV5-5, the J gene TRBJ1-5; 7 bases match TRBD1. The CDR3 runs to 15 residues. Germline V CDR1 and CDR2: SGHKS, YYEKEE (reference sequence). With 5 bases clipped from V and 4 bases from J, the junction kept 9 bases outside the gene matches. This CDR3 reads CASSFTGAQNQPQHF. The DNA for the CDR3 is TGTGCCAGCAGTTTTACAGGGGCCCAGAATCAGCCCCAGCATTTT.

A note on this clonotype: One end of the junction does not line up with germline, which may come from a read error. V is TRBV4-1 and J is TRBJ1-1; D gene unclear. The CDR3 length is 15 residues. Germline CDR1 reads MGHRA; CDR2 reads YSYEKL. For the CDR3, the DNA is TGCGCCAGCAGCTGGGCCTCGTCCGGGTTGGCTGAAGATTTCTTT. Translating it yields CASSWASSGLAEDFF.

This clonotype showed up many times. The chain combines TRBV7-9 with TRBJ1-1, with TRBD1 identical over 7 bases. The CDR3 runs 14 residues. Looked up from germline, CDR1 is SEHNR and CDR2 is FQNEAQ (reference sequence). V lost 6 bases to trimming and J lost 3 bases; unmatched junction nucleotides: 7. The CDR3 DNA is TGTGCCAGCAGGCGACGCCAGGGGGACACTGAAGCTTTCTTT. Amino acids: CASRRRQGDTEAFF.

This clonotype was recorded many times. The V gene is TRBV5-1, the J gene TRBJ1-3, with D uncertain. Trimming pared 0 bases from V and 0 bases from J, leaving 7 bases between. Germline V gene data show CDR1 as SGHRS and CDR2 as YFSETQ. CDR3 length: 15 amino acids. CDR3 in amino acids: CASSLEGSSGNTIYF. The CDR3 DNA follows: TGCGCCAGCAGCTTGGAAGGGTCCTCTGGAAACACCATATATTTT.

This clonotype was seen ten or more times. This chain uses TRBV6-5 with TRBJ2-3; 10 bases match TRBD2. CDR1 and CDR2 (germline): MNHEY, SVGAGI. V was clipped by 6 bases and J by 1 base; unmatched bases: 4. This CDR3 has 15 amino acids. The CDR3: CASRHGLAGTDTQYF. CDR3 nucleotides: TGTGCCAGCAGACACGGACTAGCGGGCACAGATACGCAGTATTTT.

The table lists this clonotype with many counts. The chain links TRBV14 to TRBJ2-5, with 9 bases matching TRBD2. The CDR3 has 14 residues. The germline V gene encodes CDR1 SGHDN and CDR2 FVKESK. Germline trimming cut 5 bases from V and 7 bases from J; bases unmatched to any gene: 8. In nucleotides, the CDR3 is TGTGCCAGCAGCATGACTAGCGGACGATCGACCCAGTACTTC. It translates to CASSMTSGRSTQYF.

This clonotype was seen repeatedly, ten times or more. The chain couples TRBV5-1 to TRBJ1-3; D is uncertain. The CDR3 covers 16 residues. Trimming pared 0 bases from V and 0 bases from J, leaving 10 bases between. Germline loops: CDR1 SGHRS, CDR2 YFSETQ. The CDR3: CASSLEWTDSGNTIYF. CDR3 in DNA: TGCGCCAGCAGCTTGGAGTGGACCGACTCTGGAAACACCATATATTTT. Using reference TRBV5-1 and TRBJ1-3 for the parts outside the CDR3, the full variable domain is KAGVTQTPRYLIKTRGQQVTLSCSPISGHRSVSWYQQTPGQGLQFLFEYFSETQRNKGNFPGRFSGRQFSNSRSEMNVSTLELGDSALYLCASSLEWTDSGNTIYFGEGSWLTVV.

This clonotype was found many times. The DNA for the CDR3 is TGCAGTGCTAGGTCGGCAGGGAAGAACACAGATACGCAGTATTTT. This sequence encodes CSARSAGKNTDTQYF. The J gene is TRBJ2-3, the V gene TRBV20-1, with TRBD1 as a possible D gene (5 bases). The CDR3 is made up of 15 amino acids. V lost 3 bases to trimming and J lost 2 bases, with 15 bases between them. Per the germline V gene, CDR1 is DFQATT and CDR2 is SNEGSKA (reference sequence).

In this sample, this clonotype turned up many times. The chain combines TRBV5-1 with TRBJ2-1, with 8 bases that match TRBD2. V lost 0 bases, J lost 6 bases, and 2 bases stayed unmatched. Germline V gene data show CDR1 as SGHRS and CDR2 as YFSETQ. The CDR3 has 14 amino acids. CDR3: CASSLAGGLNEQFF. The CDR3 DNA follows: TGCGCCAGCAGCTTGGCGGGGGGGCTCAATGAGCAGTTCTTC.

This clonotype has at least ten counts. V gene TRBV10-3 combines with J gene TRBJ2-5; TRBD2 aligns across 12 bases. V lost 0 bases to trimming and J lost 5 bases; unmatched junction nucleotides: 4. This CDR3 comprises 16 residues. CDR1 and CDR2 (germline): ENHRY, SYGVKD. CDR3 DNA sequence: TGTGCCATCAGTGAGTCGACTAGCGGGAGTGGCGAGACCCAGTACTTC. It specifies CAISESTSGSGETQYF.

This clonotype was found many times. The CDR3 DNA is TGTGCCAGCAGTTACTCCGGGGGCTCCTACAATGAGCAGTTCTTC. Its protein is CASSYSGGSYNEQFF. This chain joins TRBV6-2 or TRBV6-3 and TRBJ2-1; possible D gene TRBD2, 6 bases. CDR3 length equals 15 residues. Germline V CDR1 and CDR2: MNHEY, SVGEGT. Trimming stripped 0 bases from V and 0 bases from J, with 6 bases between.

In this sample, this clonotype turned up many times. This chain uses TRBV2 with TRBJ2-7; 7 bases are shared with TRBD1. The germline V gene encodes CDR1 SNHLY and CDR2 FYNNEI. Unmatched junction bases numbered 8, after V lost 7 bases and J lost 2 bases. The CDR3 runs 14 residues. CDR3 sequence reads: CASTLLQGTYEQYF. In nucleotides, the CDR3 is TGTGCCAGCACTCTGCTACAGGGGACCTACGAGCAGTACTTC.

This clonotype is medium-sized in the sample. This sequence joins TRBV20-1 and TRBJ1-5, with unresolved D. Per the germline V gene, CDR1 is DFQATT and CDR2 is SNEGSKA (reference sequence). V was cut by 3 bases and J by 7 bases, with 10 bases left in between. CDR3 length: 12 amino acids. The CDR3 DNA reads TGCAGTGCTAGTGGGCCAGAACAGCCCCAGCATTTT. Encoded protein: CSASGPEQPQHF.

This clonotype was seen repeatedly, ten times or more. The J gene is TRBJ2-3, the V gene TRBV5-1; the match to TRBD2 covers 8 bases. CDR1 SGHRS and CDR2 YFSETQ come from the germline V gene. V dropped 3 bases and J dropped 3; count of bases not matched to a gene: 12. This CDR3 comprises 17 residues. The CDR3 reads CASSSGRGLGGTDTQYF. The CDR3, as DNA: TGCGCCAGCAGCTCCGGGCGGGGACTAGGAGGGACAGATACGCAGTATTTT.

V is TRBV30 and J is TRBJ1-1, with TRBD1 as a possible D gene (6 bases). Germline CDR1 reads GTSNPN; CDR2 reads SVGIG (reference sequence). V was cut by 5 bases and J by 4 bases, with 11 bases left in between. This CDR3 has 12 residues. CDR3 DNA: TGTGCCTGGGAGGGGGGGGTCACTGAAGCTTTCTTT. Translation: CAWEGGVTEAFF. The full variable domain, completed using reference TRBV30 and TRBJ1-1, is SQTIHQWPATLVQPVGSPLSLECTVEGTSNPNLYWYRQAAGRGLQLLFYSVGIGQISSEVPQNLSASRPQDRQFILSSKKLLLSDSGFYLCAWEGGVTEAFFGQGTRLTVV.

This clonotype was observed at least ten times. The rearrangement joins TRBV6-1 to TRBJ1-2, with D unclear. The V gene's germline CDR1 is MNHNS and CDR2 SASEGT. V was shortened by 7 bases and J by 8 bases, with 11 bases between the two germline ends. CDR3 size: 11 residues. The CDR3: CASNGISGYTF. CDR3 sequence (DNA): TGTGCCAGCAACGGTATCTCGGGCTACACCTTC.